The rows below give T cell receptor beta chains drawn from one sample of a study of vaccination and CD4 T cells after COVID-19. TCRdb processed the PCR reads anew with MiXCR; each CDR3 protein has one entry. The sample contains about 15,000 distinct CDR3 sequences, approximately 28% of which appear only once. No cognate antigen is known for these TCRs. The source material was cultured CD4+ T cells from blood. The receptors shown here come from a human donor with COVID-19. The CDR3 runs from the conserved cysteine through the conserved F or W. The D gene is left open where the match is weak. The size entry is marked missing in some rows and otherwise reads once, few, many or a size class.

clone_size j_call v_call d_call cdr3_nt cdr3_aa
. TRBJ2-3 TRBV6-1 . TGTGCCAGCAGTGAAGCAGGGGGGCGCACAGATACGCAGTATTTT CASSEAGGRTDTQYF
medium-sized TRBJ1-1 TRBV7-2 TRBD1 TGTGCCAGCATCGAGGAAGACAGGGGAGGCACTGAAGCTTTCTTT CASIEEDRGGTEAFF
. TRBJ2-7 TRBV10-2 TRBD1 TGCGCCAGCGGACTCCGGGGACAGGGGGCGCGCGAGCAGTACTTC CASGLRGQGAREQYF
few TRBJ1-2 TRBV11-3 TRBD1 TGTGCCAGCAGCTTGGGACAGAACTATGGCTACACCTTC CASSLGQNYGYTF
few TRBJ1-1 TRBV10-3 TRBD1 TGTGCCATCAGTCGTTTGGCAGGGGGTACGAACACTGAAGCTTTCTTT CAISRLAGGTNTEAFF
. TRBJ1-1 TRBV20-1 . TGCAGTGCTAGAGACCCATTGAGAAGGGGCCAGGAAGAAGCTTTCTTT CSARDPLRRGQEEAFF
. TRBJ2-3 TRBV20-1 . TGCAGTGCTGGAGGGGGGGCCGCAGATACGCAGTATTTT CSAGGGAADTQYF
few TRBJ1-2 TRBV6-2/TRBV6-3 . TGTGCCAGCAGTCCCACCCGGACCTATGGCTACACCTTC CASSPTRTYGYTF
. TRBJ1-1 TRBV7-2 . TGTGCCAGCAGCTTAGCCGGCTCTTTGAACACTGAAGCTCTCTTT CASSLAGSLNTEALF
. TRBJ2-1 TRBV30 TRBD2 TGTGCCTGGGGCAATAGCGGGGGGCTTCCGTTCTTC CAWGNSGGLPFF
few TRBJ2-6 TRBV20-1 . TGCAGTGCTAGTGTCCGACCAGGGGCCTCTGGGGCCAACGTCCTGACTTTC CSASVRPGASGANVLTF
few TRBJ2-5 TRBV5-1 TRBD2 TGCGCCAGCAGCTGGAGCACCCCGGCTAGCGGGGCAGAGACCCAGTACTTC CASSWSTPASGAETQYF
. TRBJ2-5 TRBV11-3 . TGTGCCAGCAGCTTAGGCTCAGGGGCGCAAGAGACCCGGTACTTC CASSLGSGAQETRYF
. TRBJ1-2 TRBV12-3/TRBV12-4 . TGTGCCAGCAGGGGACAACGGTCGTTGTATGGCTACACCTTC CASRGQRSLYGYTF
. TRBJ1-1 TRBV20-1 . TGCAGTGCTTACCGAATAGGTGGGGGGAACACTGAAGCTTTCTTT CSAYRIGGGNTEAFF
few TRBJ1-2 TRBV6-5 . TGTGCCAGCAGTTACAGTGGGAACAGGGCGAGGGCTGGCTACACCTTC CASSYSGNRARAGYTF
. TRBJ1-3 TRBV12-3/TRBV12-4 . TGTGCCAGCAGTCCACAGGGTAGTGGAAACACCATATATTTT CASSPQGSGNTIYF
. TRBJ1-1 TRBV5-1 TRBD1 TGCGCCAGCAGCACCACAGGGGGGAACACTGAAGCTTTCTTT CASSTTGGNTEAFF
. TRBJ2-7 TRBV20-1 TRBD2 TGCAGTGCCATCCGGGGCGGGGGGTCCTACGAGCAGTACTTC CSAIRGGGSYEQYF
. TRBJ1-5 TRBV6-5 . TGTGCCAGCAGTTCTGATGACAGTCAGCCCCAGCATTTT CASSSDDSQPQHF
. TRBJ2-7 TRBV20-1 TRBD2 TGCAGTGCTAGAGATCTAGCGGGCTTCTCCTACGAGCAGTACTTC CSARDLAGFSYEQYF
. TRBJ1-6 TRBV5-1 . TGCGCCAGCAGCTTGGACCAGACCAACAATTCACCCCTCCACTTT CASSLDQTNNSPLHF
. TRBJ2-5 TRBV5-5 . TGTGCCAGCAGCTTCTCAGAGACCCAGTACTTC CASSFSETQYF
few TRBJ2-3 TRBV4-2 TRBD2 TGTGCCAGCAGCCAATTAATCGGGGGGGCTGAAGATACGCAGTATTTT CASSQLIGGAEDTQYF
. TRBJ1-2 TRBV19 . TGTGCCAGTAACCAGGGGATTAACTATGGCTACACCTTC CASNQGINYGYTF
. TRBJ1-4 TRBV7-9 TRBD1 TGTGCCAGCAGCCCACAGACAGGGGGAAATGAAAAACTGTTTTTT CASSPQTGGNEKLFF
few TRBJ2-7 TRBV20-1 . TGCAGTGCTCTGTCGGACCCCTACGAGCAGTACTTC CSALSDPYEQYF
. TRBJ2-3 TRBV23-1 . TGCGCCAGCAGTCAATCCGGGAATGAGGATAGAACAGATACGCAGTATTTT CASSQSGNEDRTDTQYF
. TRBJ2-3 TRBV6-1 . TGTGCCAGCAGTGAAGCCGGCAGGGTCACAGATACGCAGTATTTT CASSEAGRVTDTQYF